A single sample gave rise to the 28 T cell receptor beta chains below, sequenced in a study of CD8+CD57+ T cells in acquired aplastic anemia. TCR beta VDJ and CDR3 profiles were obtained from a genomic DNA template. Each CDR3 protein gets one entry after TCRdb re-called the reads with MiXCR. This sample yields more than 150,000 distinct CDR3 sequences, of which around 50% are seen a single time; 10% to 15% belongs to the top ten. All patients picked for sequencing had shown, by flow cytometry, an expansion of CD8+CD57+ cells. Sequenced: sorted CD4+, CD8+, or CD8+CD57+ T cells (not recorded which) from PBMCs. The receptors come from a human donor with aplastic anemia.

The sample holds a few counts of this clonotype. The gene calls are TRBV10-3 and TRBJ1-6, with 9 bases lining up with TRBD1. After removal of 6 bases from V and 1 base from J, the junction contained 10 bases not matched to a gene. The CDR3 length is 18 residues. Germline CDR1 reads ENHRY; CDR2 reads SYGVKD. This CDR3 is CAISEGTGSSSYNSPLHF. DNA of the CDR3: TGTGCCATCAGCGAAGGGACAGGGTCGTCGTCCTATAATTCACCCCTCCACTTT.

This clonotype was seen a few times. This sequence may be a read error, since a much larger clone differs from it by one base. The J gene is TRBJ2-3, the V gene TRBV11-1, with D perhaps TRBD1 (5 bases). CDR1 SGHAT and CDR2 FQDESV come from the germline V gene (reference sequence). This CDR3 has 15 amino acids. Trimming stripped 5 bases from V and 2 bases from J, with 14 bases between. CDR3 loop: CASSQSGCLTDTQYF. The CDR3 nucleotides read TGTGCCAGCAGCCAATCAGGGTGCCTCACAGATACGCAGTATTTT. The full variable domain, in which reference TRBV11-1 and TRBJ2-3 provide the parts outside the CDR3, is EAEVAQSPRYKITEKSQAVAFWCDPISGHATLYWYRQILGQGPELLVQFQDESVVDDSQLPKDRFSAERLKGVDSTLKIQPAELGDSAMYLCASSQSGCLTDTQYFGPGTRLTVL.

This clonotype was detected a few times. The V and J genes are TRBV2 and TRBJ2-3; D unclear. Trimming pared 5 bases from V and 6 bases from J, leaving 3 bases between. The CDR3 is 10 residues long. Germline assignment: CDR1 SNHLY and CDR2 FYNNEI. For the CDR3, the DNA is TGTGCCAGCAGTTGGGATACGCAGTATTTT. Amino acids: CASSWDTQYF.

This chain connects TRBV6-4 to TRBJ2-3; 10 bases line up with TRBD2. Trimming at V came to 4 bases and at J to 8 bases, leaving 6 bases not matched to a gene. CDR1 and CDR2 (germline): MRHNA, SNTAGT. The CDR3 loop spans 14 amino acids. Here the CDR3 reads CASSGASGGSTQYF. The CDR3 DNA reads as TGTGCCAGCAGTGGAGCTAGCGGGGGAAGTACGCAGTATTTT.

This clonotype was seen a few times. The genes are TRBV4-1 and TRBJ1-4, with D possibly TRBD1 on 5 matching bases. V lost 6 bases and J lost 3, with 23 bases in between. The CDR3 length is 18 residues. Germline V CDR1 and CDR2: MGHRA, YSYEKL. CDR3 protein: CASRGVLSLDSANEKLFF. CDR3 nucleotides: TGCGCCAGCAGGGGGGTTTTGAGCCTAGACTCGGCTAATGAAAAACTGTTTTTT.

This clonotype was found a few times. The V and J genes are TRBV30 and TRBJ1-1; D gene unclear. V was cut by 4 bases and J by 0 bases, with 12 bases left in between. Germline CDR1 is GTSNPN and CDR2 is SVGIG (reference sequence). The CDR3 is 14 amino acids. The CDR3, as DNA: TGTGCCTGGAAGGCTTCGGTAGTGAACACTGAAGCTTTCTTT. Amino acids: CAWKASVVNTEAFF.

Turning to this clonotype: One base away lies a much larger clone, so this may be a sequencing read error. CDR3 sequence reads: CASSQVRDTHEALF. CDR3 in DNA: TGCGCCAGCAGCCAAGTCCGGGACACGCATGAAGCTCTCTTT. The chain joins TRBV4-1 to TRBJ1-1; D possibly corresponds to TRBD1 (6 bases). This CDR3 is built from 14 residues. Per germline, CDR1 MGHRA and CDR2 YSYEKL.

This clonotype was seen at least ten times. This chain joins TRBV2 and TRBJ1-4; a possible D gene is TRBD1 (6 bases). CDR1 is SNHLY and CDR2 is FYNNEI in the germline V gene. The CDR3 length is 15 residues. The V and J ends lost 5 bases and 7 bases respectively, with 17 bases between them. The CDR3, as DNA: TGTGCCAGCAGTACAGACAGGTGGAGGGGTGAAAAACTGTTTTTT. It is translated as CASSTDRWRGEKLFF.

This clonotype has just one count. The chain carries TRBV7-8 and TRBJ1-2; D gene ambiguous. V was pared by 4 bases and J by 8 bases, with 11 bases between. This CDR3 spans 12 amino acids. Germline-derived CDR1 and CDR2 are SGHVS and FQNEAQ. The CDR3 DNA sequence: TGTGCCAGCAGCTACGGTTTACGGGGCTACACCTTC. Translating it yields CASSYGLRGYTF.

There are many counts of this clonotype. This rearrangement joins TRBV12-3 or TRBV12-4 to TRBJ2-3, with 8 bases fitting TRBD1. J gave up 0 bases and V 4 bases, and 6 bases lay outside the gene matches. The CDR3 length is 16 residues. DNA of the CDR3: TGTGCCAGCAGTTCACGGACAGGGCGAAGCACAGATACGCAGTATTTT. Its protein product is CASSSRTGRSTDTQYF.

The rearrangement uses TRBV29-1 and TRBJ2-3, with D maybe TRBD1 (6 bases). With 7 bases removed from V and 3 bases from J, the gap between germline ends came to 17 bases. CDR3 length: 14 residues. Germline assignment: CDR1 SQVTM and CDR2 ANQGSEA. The CDR3 region is CSAHLNRDTDTQYF. The CDR3 DNA sequence: TGCAGCGCACACTTAAACAGGGATACAGATACGCAGTATTTT.

In this sample, this clonotype turned up a few times. The chain recombines TRBV2 with TRBJ2-7; 9 positions match TRBD2. The germline gives CDR1 SNHLY, CDR2 FYNNEI. This CDR3 region has 14 residues. V trimming: 2 bases; J trimming: 4 bases; junction bases outside the gene matches: 3. The CDR3 sequence: CASSERTSDYEQYF. As DNA, the CDR3 is TGTGCCAGCAGTGAACGGACTAGCGATTACGAGCAGTACTTC.

This clonotype was recorded a few times. The V gene is TRBV7-2, the J gene TRBJ2-7; no reliable D call. The CDR3 loop spans 11 amino acids. V was cut by 8 bases and J by 9 bases, with 14 bases left in between. Germline V gene sequence: CDR1 SGHTA, CDR2 FQGNSA. The DNA for the CDR3 is TGTGCCAGCGCCGCCACCCTAGGGCAGTACTTC. Translating gives CASAATLGQYF.

Concerning this clonotype: The junction departs from germline at one end; a sequencing error may be responsible. V usage is TRBV10-3 and J usage is TRBJ1-4; a possible D gene is TRBD1 (6 bases). Germline CDR1 ENHRY, CDR2 SYGVKD. The CDR3 contains 16 residues. CDR3 nucleotides: TGTGCCAGCAGTTACTCTCTCCAGGGGAAGGAGGAAAAACTGTTTTTT. It translates to CASSYSLQGKEEKLFF.

This clonotype was seen a few times. The V call is TRBV4-2, the J call TRBJ2-1; perhaps TRBD2 as D (5 bases). This CDR3 comprises 15 residues. The germline V gene has CDR1 LGHNA and CDR2 YNFKEQ. Trimming shortened V by 2 bases and J by 2 bases, and 10 bases separated the two germline ends. The CDR3 region has the DNA TGTGCCAGCAGCCAACTAGCAGATCCCTACAATGAGCAGTTCTTC. Translated, it gives CASSQLADPYNEQFF.

CDR3 coding DNA: TGCAGTGCTAGAGGTGAGGGTAGCTTCGAAGTTGGGGAGCAGTACTTC. Protein sequence: CSARGEGSFEVGEQYF. The chain has TRBV20-1 and TRBJ2-7, with TRBD2 as a possible D gene (5 bases). V was cut by 1 base and J by 7 bases, with 23 bases left in between. CDR3 size: 16 residues. Germline-derived CDR1 and CDR2 are DFQATT and SNEGSKA (reference sequence).

The V call is TRBV11-1, the J call TRBJ2-1; 10 nucleotides match TRBD1. There are 15 residues in the CDR3. CDR1 SGHAT and CDR2 FQDESV come from the germline V gene (reference sequence). V was clipped by 5 bases and J by 6 bases; unmatched bases: 7. The CDR3 here is CASSLRDRGTNEQFF. In DNA form, the CDR3 reads TGTGCCAGCAGCCTGCGGGACAGGGGTACCAATGAGCAGTTCTTC.

This chain joins TRBV15 and TRBJ1-5; tentative D call: TRBD1 (6 bases). CDR3 length equals 15 residues. Trimming shortened V by 5 bases and J by 2 bases, and 13 bases separated the two germline ends. The V gene's germline CDR1 is LNHNV and CDR2 YYDKDF (reference sequence). CDR3 coding DNA: TGTGCCACCAGCTTTTGGGCAGGGGGCAATCAGCCCCAGCATTTT. Protein: CATSFWAGGNQPQHF.

This clonotype came up once. The CDR3 region has the DNA TGTGCCAGCAGCGTCACCCCCGGCGGAGTCTCGAGCTCTGGGGCCAACGTCCTGACTTTC. Amino acids: CASSVTPGGVSSSGANVLTF. The V and J genes are TRBV9 and TRBJ2-6; the D is unclear. Trimming took 2 bases from V and 0 from J, leaving 21 bases between them. The CDR3 totals 20 residues. CDR1 SGDLS and CDR2 YYNGEE come from the germline V gene.

This clonotype was detected only once. V is TRBV5-6 and J is TRBJ1-6; no clear D gene. Germline CDR1 and CDR2: SGHDT and YYEEEE. Trimming took 2 bases from V and 8 from J, leaving 23 bases between them. This CDR3 contains 18 residues. As DNA, the CDR3 is TGTGCCAGCAGCTTAGTCGAGGGAGGTGATAAAAGATATTCACCCCTCCACTTT. Residues: CASSLVEGGDKRYSPLHF.

There are many counts of this clonotype. This chain uses TRBV20-1 with TRBJ1-2; D is possibly TRBD1 (6 bases). CDR1 and CDR2 from the germline V gene are DFQATT and SNEGSKA (reference sequence). V dropped 5 bases and J dropped 4 bases, with 14 bases sitting between them. The length of the CDR3 is 13 residues. The CDR3 loop reads CSAWAQGRYGYTF. The CDR3 nucleotides read TGCAGTGCTTGGGCTCAGGGGCGCTATGGCTACACCTTC.

A few counts support this clonotype. This sequence joins TRBV29-1 and TRBJ2-7, with 9 bases matching TRBD1. V lost 5 bases to trimming and J lost 5 bases; unmatched junction nucleotides: 1. The CDR3 contains 11 residues. CDR1 is SQVTM and CDR2 is ANQGSEA in the germline V gene. The CDR3 bases are TGCAGCGTTAGGACAGGGGACGAGCAGTACTTC. Residues: CSVRTGDEQYF.

This clonotype appeared a single time. This chain joins TRBV11-1 and TRBJ2-5; 8 bases are a match to TRBD1. Germline CDR1 and CDR2: SGHAT and FQDESV (reference sequence). Trimming at V came to 1 base and at J to 2 bases, leaving 9 bases not matched to a gene. CDR3 length: 17 amino acids. CDR3: CASSLVDPGGRQETQYF. CDR3 coding DNA: TGTGCCAGCAGCTTAGTCGACCCAGGGGGCAGACAAGAGACCCAGTACTTC.

This chain uses TRBV30 with TRBJ1-2; D unresolved. V was cut by 4 bases and J by 6 bases, with 12 bases left in between. The germline V gene has CDR1 GTSNPN and CDR2 SVGIG (reference sequence). CDR3 length: 12 amino acids. The CDR3 spells CAWKMGSDGYTF. In DNA, the CDR3 is TGTGCCTGGAAGATGGGGTCCGATGGCTACACCTTC.

Only one count was recorded for this clonotype. The chain uses TRBV24-1 and TRBJ2-7; D perhaps matches TRBD1 (6 bases). Germline V gives CDR1 KGHDR, CDR2 SFDVKD. CDR3 size: 14 residues. V was cut by 11 bases and J by 7 bases, with 23 bases left in between. The CDR3 loop is CASRPQGALGEQYF. CDR3 nucleotide sequence: TGTGCCAGCAGACCACAGGGAGCTCTTGGAGAGCAGTACTTC.

CDR3 sequence: CASMSGTGELFF. The DNA of the CDR3 is TGTGCCAGCATGAGTGGCACCGGGGAGCTGTTTTTT. The chain uses TRBV24-1 and TRBJ2-2, with unresolved D. From germline, CDR1 is KGHDR and CDR2 SFDVKD. Trimming removed 11 bases at V and 4 bases at J, with 10 bases between. The CDR3 sequence is 12 residues long.

This chain joins TRBV2 and TRBJ1-2; no definite D call. The CDR3 length is 11 residues. The germline CDR1 and CDR2 sequences are SNHLY and FYNNEI. V was clipped by 2 bases and J by 13 bases, with 11 bases between them. The CDR3 region is CASSESVAATF. Written as DNA, the CDR3 is TGTGCCAGCAGTGAATCGGTGGCAGCCACCTTC.

This clonotype was detected many times. The rearrangement uses TRBV6-5 and TRBJ2-7; D is unresolved. In germline, CDR1 is MNHEY, CDR2 SVGAGI. Between the trimmed V and J ends, which lost 2 bases and 0 bases, there was a span of 11 bases. This CDR3 has 15 amino acids. CDR3 nucleotide sequence: TGTGCCAGCAGTTACGAGAGGCCCACCTCCTACGAGCAGTACTTC. Residues: CASSYERPTSYEQYF.